Below, 27 T cell receptor beta chains from the same sample are listed, as sequenced in a study of Ad26.COV2.S vaccination and SARS-CoV-2 variants. The method was immunoSEQ multiplex PCR; TCRdb's version includes in-frame clones alone and lacks a portion of them. Among just over 350,000 clones listed, about 92% were seen once. The sample here was peripheral blood, taken after recovery from COVID-19. These receptor sequences come from a human donor who had recovered from COVID-19.

This chain links TRBV6-5 with TRBJ1-1; D unclear. This CDR3 region has 16 residues. Germline lookup yields CDR1 MNHEY and CDR2 SVGAGI. With 2 bases removed from V and 3 bases from J, the gap between germline ends came to 16 bases. CDR3 protein: CASSYSGQREDTEAFF. The CDR3 nucleotides read TGTGCCAGCAGTTACAGCGGCCAGAGGGAAGACACTGAAGCTTTCTTT.

The rearrangement links TRBV9 to TRBJ2-6, with no clear D. Germline V gene lookup returns CDR1 SGDLS and CDR2 YYNGEE. V lost 0 bases and J 0 bases, leaving 4 bases between the germline ends. This CDR3 has 15 residues. In DNA form, the CDR3 reads TGTGCCAGCAGCGTAGCTACCTCTGGGGCCAACGTCCTGACTTTC. This translates into CASSVATSGANVLTF.

The V call is TRBV5-6, the J call TRBJ2-7; weak D call: TRBD1 (6 bases). The CDR3 has 16 residues. The germline gives CDR1 SGHDT, CDR2 YYEEEE. CDR3 in amino acids: CAPEESRDNLSYEQYF. CDR3 bases: TGTGCGCCGGAAGAGTCCCGGGACAACCTTTCCTACGAGCAGTACTTC. Full variable domain (remainder filled in from reference TRBV5-6 and TRBJ2-7): DAGVTQSPTHLIKTRGQQVTLRCSPKSGHDTVSWYQQALGQGPQFIFQYYEEEERQRGNFPDRFSGHQFPNYSSELNVNALLLGDSALYLCAPEESRDNLSYEQYFGPGTRLTVT.

The chain couples TRBV5-4 to TRBJ2-5; 13 nucleotides line up with TRBD2. After removal of 4 bases from V and 4 bases from J, the junction contained 7 bases not matched to a gene. From germline, CDR1 is SGHNT and CDR2 YYREEE (reference sequence). The CDR3 extends over 16 amino acids. CDR3 DNA sequence: TGTGCCAGCAGCAAGGGGACTAGCGGGGCGAGAGAGACCCAGTACTTC. It specifies CASSKGTSGARETQYF.

The J gene is TRBJ1-1, the V gene TRBV5-1, with unresolved D. Trimming removed 0 bases at V and 6 bases at J, with 12 bases between. Germline V gives CDR1 SGHRS, CDR2 YFSETQ. This CDR3 is 14 amino acids long. In nucleotides, the CDR3 is TGCGCCAGCAGCTTGGCCCCAGCCGTCGCTGAAGCTTTCTTT. Protein: CASSLAPAVAEAFF. The full variable domain, with the rest looked up from reference TRBV5-1 and TRBJ1-1, is KAGVTQTPRYLIKTRGQQVTLSCSPISGHRSVSWYQQTPGQGLQFLFEYFSETQRNKGNFPGRFSGRQFSNSRSEMNVSTLELGDSALYLCASSLAPAVAEAFFGQGTRLTVV.

The J gene is TRBJ1-1, the V gene TRBV3-1 (or the pseudogene TRBV3-2); D may be TRBD1 (5 bases). V lost 4 bases and J 8 bases, leaving 14 bases between the germline ends. The CDR3 runs to 13 residues. CDR1 and CDR2 (germline): LGHDT, YNNKEL (reference sequence). The CDR3 loop reads CASSLRGRMEAFF. Written as DNA, the CDR3 is TGTGCCAGCAGCCTAAGGGGCAGGATGGAAGCTTTCTTT.

The chain uses TRBV10-3 and TRBJ2-7; TRBD2 matches 9 bases. CDR3 size: 16 residues. J gave up 1 base and V 3 bases, and 7 bases lay outside the gene matches. Germline CDR1 and CDR2: ENHRY and SYGVKD. CDR3 sequence reads: CAISDLVLAGSYEQYF. Here the CDR3 DNA reads TGTGCCATCAGTGACCTCGTCCTAGCGGGGTCCTACGAGCAGTACTTC.

The gene calls are TRBV7-6 and TRBJ2-1, with D possibly being TRBD2 (7 bases). Germline V gives CDR1 SGHVS, CDR2 FNYEAQ. The CDR3 length is 15 residues. Trimming pared 5 bases from V and 8 bases from J, leaving 19 bases between. This CDR3 reads CASSPRLGGGYEQFF. The DNA of the CDR3 is TGTGCCAGCAGCCCCCGGTTGGGCGGGGGCTATGAGCAGTTCTTC.

The genes are TRBV7-2 and TRBJ1-1; 9 bases map to TRBD1. Germline CDR1 and CDR2: SGHTA and FQGNSA. CDR3 length: 15 amino acids. V was pared by 3 bases and J by 5 bases, with 7 bases of the junction left unmatched. CDR3 sequence reads: CASSLVLGQGTEAFF. CDR3 nucleotide sequence: TGTGCCAGCAGCTTGGTCCTGGGACAGGGTACTGAAGCTTTCTTT.

The chain combines TRBV27 with TRBJ1-5; 7 positions agree with TRBD1. Trimming removed 5 bases from V and 7 bases from J; junction bases left unmatched: 14. Germline values: CDR1 MNHEY, CDR2 SMNVEV (reference sequence). This CDR3 has 16 amino acids. The CDR3 DNA sequence: TGTGCCAGCAGTCCCAGGGAGGGGGCTCGGTGGCAGCCCCAGCATTTT. Its protein is CASSPREGARWQPQHF.

This sequence joins TRBV4-1 and TRBJ2-3; maybe TRBD1 (6 bases). CDR1 is MGHRA, CDR2 YSYEKL, per germline. The CDR3 contains 19 residues. Trimming removed 0 bases from V and 1 base from J, with 20 bases in between. The CDR3 loop is CASSQDPREGQGRTDTQYF. The CDR3 DNA reads as TGCGCCAGCAGCCAAGATCCACGCGAGGGGCAGGGGCGCACAGATACGCAGTATTTT.

The V gene is TRBV3-1 (or the pseudogene TRBV3-2), the J gene TRBJ2-5; 8 bases match TRBD2. Germline CDR1 and CDR2: LGHDT and YNNKEL (reference sequence). CDR3 length: 15 amino acids. V lost 5 bases to trimming and J lost 5 bases; unmatched junction nucleotides: 10. CDR3: CASSSYLAGKETQYF. The CDR3 DNA sequence: TGTGCCAGCAGCTCCTACTTAGCGGGGAAGGAGACCCAGTACTTC.

The chain uses TRBV4-1 and TRBJ2-2; tentative D call: TRBD2 (5 bases). From germline, CDR1 is MGHRA and CDR2 YSYEKL. V gave up 4 bases and J gave up 5 bases, with 17 bases separating them. The CDR3 is 16 amino acids. CDR3 loop: CASSRTLGPGTGELFF. In DNA form, the CDR3 reads TGCGCCAGCAGCCGCACACTCGGACCGGGAACCGGGGAGCTGTTTTTT.

This rearrangement joins TRBV5-4 to TRBJ1-2; 9 nucleotides line up with TRBD1. The CDR3 has 18 residues. Germline CDR1 SGHNT, CDR2 YYREEE (reference sequence). The ends lost 5 bases at V and 4 bases at J; junction bases unmatched: 18. CDR3 sequence reads: CASRPYGQGTVGLYGYTF. CDR3 nucleotides: TGTGCCAGCAGACCCTACGGACAGGGGACTGTGGGGCTCTATGGCTACACCTTC.

The chain is built from TRBV5-1 and TRBJ1-1, with D possibly TRBD1 on 5 matching bases. V lost 0 bases and J lost 4, with 13 bases in between. The germline V gene encodes CDR1 SGHRS and CDR2 YFSETQ. The CDR3 sequence is 15 residues long. The CDR3: CASSLDRTRGTEAFF. CDR3 sequence (DNA): TGCGCCAGCAGCTTGGACAGGACCCGGGGCACTGAAGCTTTCTTT.

V gene TRBV5-6 combines with J gene TRBJ1-6, with D hard to call. V gave up 4 bases and J gave up 7 bases, with 12 bases separating them. The CDR3 covers 14 residues. Germline V CDR1 and CDR2: SGHDT, YYEEEE. CDR3 protein: CASSPQHGNSPLHF. For the CDR3, the DNA is TGTGCCAGCAGCCCACAGCACGGAAATTCACCCCTCCACTTT.

The chain has TRBV7-9 and TRBJ1-3, with 7 bases that match TRBD1. V lost 8 bases, J lost 4 bases, and 11 bases stayed unmatched. Germline V lookup: CDR1 SEHNR, CDR2 FQNEAQ (reference sequence). The CDR3 is 15 amino acids. CDR3 sequence reads: CASGVATGAGNTIYF. CDR3 sequence (DNA): TGTGCCAGCGGCGTCGCAACAGGGGCCGGAAACACCATATATTTT. The full variable domain, its missing parts supplied by reference TRBV7-9 and TRBJ1-3, is DTGVSQNPRHKITKRGQNVTFRCDPISEHNRLYWYRQTLGQGPEFLTYFQNEAQLEKSRLLSDRFSAERPKGSFSTLEIQRTEQGDSAMYLCASGVATGAGNTIYFGEGSWLTVV.

The CDR3 spells CASSPQRATEAFF. CDR3 nucleotide sequence: TGCGCCAGCAGCCCTCAGAGGGCCACTGAAGCTTTCTTT. This chain joins TRBV4-3 and TRBJ1-1; D call uncertain. From germline, CDR1 is LGHNA and CDR2 YSLEER. The CDR3 spans 13 residues. V was cut by 4 bases and J by 4 bases, with 10 bases left in between.

This sequence joins TRBV4-1 and TRBJ1-3, with a possible D match to TRBD1 (5 bases). The V and J ends lost 1 base and 4 bases respectively, with 14 bases between them. Germline V gives CDR1 MGHRA, CDR2 YSYEKL. CDR3 length: 16 amino acids. CDR3 sequence reads: CASSQVGARLGNTIYF. As DNA, the CDR3 is TGCGCCAGCAGCCAAGTCGGGGCGCGCCTAGGAAACACCATATATTTT.

This chain joins TRBV6-2 or TRBV6-3 and TRBJ1-2; D call uncertain. Germline CDR1 reads MNHEY; CDR2 reads SVGEGT. V lost 2 bases and J lost 6, with 16 bases in between. This CDR3 region has 15 residues. The CDR3 DNA reads as TGTGCCAGCAGTTACGCGACACCCCCCTCGGATGGCTACACCTTC. Residues: CASSYATPPSDGYTF.

CDR3 residues: CASSYSSRGVTEAFF. The CDR3 DNA reads as TGTGCCAGCAGTTACTCGAGCAGGGGTGTCACTGAAGCTTTCTTT. The V and J genes are TRBV6-2 or TRBV6-3 and TRBJ1-1; tentatively, D is TRBD1 (6 bases). Looked up from germline, CDR1 is MNHEY and CDR2 is SVGEGT. The CDR3 sequence is 15 residues long. V gave up 0 bases and J gave up 4 bases, with 12 bases separating them.

The chain is built from TRBV7-8 and TRBJ2-1; unclear D gene. V was clipped by 6 bases and J by 11 bases, with 17 bases between them. This CDR3 contains 13 residues. Germline CDR1 is SGHVS and CDR2 is FQNEAQ. The CDR3 loop reads CASRKDARSQQFF. For the CDR3, the DNA is TGTGCCAGCAGAAAAGACGCACGATCCCAGCAGTTCTTC.

The chain links TRBV6-2 or TRBV6-3 to TRBJ2-7, with D uncertain. This CDR3 region has 13 residues. Between the trimmed V and J ends, which lost 6 bases and 0 bases, there was a span of 9 bases. The germline CDR1 and CDR2 sequences are MNHEY and SVGEGT. The CDR3, as DNA: TGTGCCAGCAGCGGACCTAGCTCCTACGAGCAGTACTTC. It encodes CASSGPSSYEQYF.

The chain combines TRBV7-9 with TRBJ2-5, with TRBD1 matching 12 bases. This CDR3 region has 16 residues. CDR1 SEHNR and CDR2 FQNEAQ come from the germline V gene (reference sequence). Trimming cost V 4 bases and J 4 bases; bases outside gene matches: 7. The CDR3: CASSSGQGAGVETQYF. CDR3 DNA sequence: TGTGCCAGCAGCTCGGGACAGGGGGCAGGGGTAGAGACCCAGTACTTC.

CDR3 protein: CAITETGSSSGANVLTF. Here the CDR3 DNA reads TGTGCCATCACCGAGACAGGGTCCAGCTCTGGGGCCAACGTCCTGACTTTC. J is TRBJ2-6 and V is TRBV10-3, with TRBD1 identical over 7 bases. The CDR3 contains 17 residues. V gave up 7 bases and J gave up 0 bases; unmatched junction bases: 9. CDR1 is ENHRY, CDR2 SYGVKD, per germline.

In the case of this clone: The sample has other DNA sequences that encode this CDR3 too. The rearrangement links TRBV6-5 to TRBJ1-5; D not resolved. The ends were cut back, 2 bases at V and 1 base at J, with 3 bases in the middle. The CDR3 sequence is 13 residues long. CDR1 and CDR2 from the germline V gene are MNHEY and SVGAGI. The CDR3 region is CASSYQSNQPQHF. In DNA form, the CDR3 reads TGTGCCAGCAGTTACCAGAGCAATCAGCCCCAGCATTTT.

The V and J genes are TRBV5-1 and TRBJ1-4; maybe TRBD1 (6 bases). The germline CDR1 and CDR2 sequences are SGHRS and YFSETQ. The CDR3 loop spans 19 amino acids. Trimming removed 3 bases at V and 7 bases at J, with 28 bases between. The DNA for the CDR3 is TGCGCCAGCAGCTCCCGGTTCGGAGGGGGGCGCAATGTGTCTGAAAAACTGTTTTTT. Amino acids: CASSSRFGGGRNVSEKLFF. Full variable domain (remainder filled in from reference TRBV5-1 and TRBJ1-4): KAGVTQTPRYLIKTRGQQVTLSCSPISGHRSVSWYQQTPGQGLQFLFEYFSETQRNKGNFPGRFSGRQFSNSRSEMNVSTLELGDSALYLCASSSRFGGGRNVSEKLFFGSGTQLSVL.